This T cell receptor (beta chain) comes out of a study of shared clonotypes between healthy human individuals. TCRdb's copy holds only in-frame clones and misses some; the assay was immunoSEQ multiplex PCR. The sample comprises roughly 2.5 million clones, around nine tenths of which are singletons, and roughly 0.13% rests with the top ten. The V gene's germline CDR1 is SGHDT and CDR2 YYEEEE. This CDR3 comprises 15 residues. The ends were cut back, 4 bases at V and 5 bases at J, with 18 bases in the middle. The sequenced sample consisted of naive CD4+ T cells sorted from blood. As for subset: CD45RA+ positively selected. The source is a man aged 18 to 30 in good health. This rearrangement joins TRBV5-6 to TRBJ2-5; tentative D call: TRBD1 (5 bases). Written as DNA, the CDR3 is TGTGCCAGCAGCGCACCGGTGGGGCCCAGGGAGACCCAGTACTTC. Translated: CASSAPVGPRETQYF.